Following are 7 T cell receptor beta chains from one sample sequenced in a study of T cell changes during pregnancy in multiple sclerosis. The assay was immunoSEQ multiplex PCR, and TCRdb's table has in-frame clones only and misses some. This table has some 22,000 clones, approximately 87% appearing once. Sequenced here: CD8+ T cells from peripheral blood mononuclear cells, sampled before pregnancy. The receptors were gathered from a female donor with multiple sclerosis, enrolled in a pregnancy study.

The chain joins TRBV13 to TRBJ2-7; 8 nucleotides agree with TRBD1. Germline loops: CDR1 PRHDT, CDR2 FYEKMQ (reference sequence). J lost 4 bases, V lost 5 bases, and 4 bases had no gene match. There are 13 residues in the CDR3. The CDR3 protein is CASSVNRGYEQYF. The CDR3, as DNA: TGTGCCAGCAGCGTCAACAGGGGGTACGAGCAGTACTTC. The full variable domain, rest sourced from reference TRBV13 and TRBJ2-7, is AAGVIQSPRHLIKEKRETATLKCYPIPRHDTVYWYQQGPGQDPQFLISFYEKMQSDKGSIPDRFSAQQFSDYHSELNMSSLELGDSALYFCASSVNRGYEQYFGPGTRLTVT.

The V call is TRBV4-1, the J call TRBJ2-2, with D hard to call. The germline V and J ends were trimmed by 2 bases and 6 bases, with 13 bases remaining between them. CDR3 length: 15 residues. Germline values: CDR1 MGHRA, CDR2 YSYEKL. The CDR3 DNA is TGCGCCAGCAGCCAATATCCGTCCGTGTCCGGGGAGCTGTTTTTT. Amino acids: CASSQYPSVSGELFF.

The rearrangement links TRBV7-6 to TRBJ1-1; D might be TRBD1 (5 bases). The CDR3 is 15 residues long. The V gene lost 5 bases and the J gene lost 0 bases, with 13 bases spanning the gap. The germline V gene encodes CDR1 SGHVS and CDR2 FNYEAQ. The CDR3, as DNA: TGTGCCAGCAGCCCATATAGGGGATTGAACACTGAAGCTTTCTTT. Residues: CASSPYRGLNTEAFF.

The chain joins TRBV27 to TRBJ2-3; a possible D gene is TRBD2 (6 bases). CDR3 length: 14 residues. CDR1 and CDR2 from the germline V gene are MNHEY and SMNVEV (reference sequence). Trimming cost V 4 bases and J 0 bases, with 8 bases left between them. The CDR3, as DNA: TGTGCCAGCAGTTCTAGCGCAAGCACAGATACGCAGTATTTT. This gives the protein CASSSSASTDTQYF.

This chain uses TRBV28 with TRBJ1-2, with 7 bases lining up with TRBD1. Germline values: CDR1 MDHEN, CDR2 SYDVKM. After removal of 3 bases from V and 4 bases from J, the junction contained 17 bases not matched to a gene. There are 18 residues in the CDR3. The CDR3 spells CASSFIQGIAHGVYGYTF. Written as DNA, the CDR3 is TGTGCCAGCAGTTTCATACAGGGGATCGCGCATGGGGTCTATGGCTACACCTTC.

The V call is TRBV10-2, the J call TRBJ2-1; 13 positions match TRBD2. Germline loops: CDR1 WSHSY, CDR2 SAAADI. There are 16 residues in the CDR3. The ends lost 0 bases at V and 7 bases at J; junction bases unmatched: 3. CDR3 nucleotide sequence: TGCGCCAGCAGTGAGTCGGGACTAGCGGGATGGAATGAGCAGTTCTTC. Amino acid sequence: CASSESGLAGWNEQFF.

CDR3 in amino acids: CASSLAETSSYEQYF. In DNA form, the CDR3 reads TGTGCCAGCAGTCTAGCGGAAACAAGCTCCTACGAGCAGTACTTC. This chain uses TRBV6-1 with TRBJ2-7, with 7 bases lining up with TRBD2. This CDR3 is built from 15 residues. The germline gives CDR1 MNHNS, CDR2 SASEGT. V dropped 5 bases and J dropped 0; count of bases not matched to a gene: 7.